Included here is one TCR beta chain sequence, with context. As yet, its antigen is unknown. The data originate from a study of CD8+ T cells in alopecia areata. Study at large: Treatment of the treated patients consisted of oral tofacitinib, 5 to 10 mg twice daily. For 6 to 18 months, tofacitinib was taken, and 6 months off drug followed. The investigators scored severity in treated patients by the percentage of affected scalp area.

Notes on the study in general: Normal-skin resident alphabeta T cells also appear among scalp sample sequences.

The ends were cut back, 1 base at V and 6 bases at J, with 7 bases in the middle. There are 12 residues in the CDR3. CDR1 and CDR2 (germline): SGHNT, YYREEE (reference sequence). The treatment is: oral pan-JAK inhibitor, 5-10 mg twice daily. RNA, once extracted, was reverse transcribed into cDNA for use as the sequencing template. Sequencing was performed with immunoSEQ multiplex PCR; in TCRdb, only in-frame clones are kept and a portion is missing. The sample contains roughly 180,000 clones, approximately 51% of which appear only once. Source: CD8+ T cells sorted from blood, taken at week 52, from a patient treated with tofacitinib. The rearrangement joins TRBV5-4 to TRBJ1-2; D remains ambiguous. The TCR originated in a human donor with alopecia areata. The CDR3, as DNA: TGTGCCAGCAGCTTGATCGGAGATGGCTACACCTTC. This encodes CASSLIGDGYTF.